These 19 T cell receptor beta chains were all obtained from the same sample, sequenced in a study of T cell changes during pregnancy in multiple sclerosis. The table came from immunoSEQ multiplex PCR; TCRdb's copy has only in-frame clones and leaves some out. Of approximately 21,000 clones in the sample, 85% to 90% were seen once. The material sequenced was CD8+ T cells from peripheral blood mononuclear cells, taken in the first trimester of pregnancy. The origin of the receptors is a female donor with multiple sclerosis, enrolled in a pregnancy study.

This clone occurred a few times. V gene TRBV19 combines with J gene TRBJ1-1, with 8 bases matching TRBD1. After removal of 5 bases from V and 7 bases from J, the junction contained 3 bases not matched to a gene. The V gene's germline CDR1 is LNHDA and CDR2 SQIVND (reference sequence). The CDR3 consists of 12 residues. In nucleotides, the CDR3 is TGTGCCAGTAGTTACAGGGGGAATGAAGCTTTCTTT. It is translated as CASSYRGNEAFF.

The DNA of the CDR3 is TGTGCCAGCAGCCAAGATAATAGCGGGGGTCCGGAGACCCAGTACTTC. Translated, it gives CASSQDNSGGPETQYF. The chain uses TRBV4-2 and TRBJ2-5; 9 nucleotides align to TRBD2. The J segment lost 5 bases and the V segment lost 0 bases, leaving 7 bases of the junction unmatched. This CDR3 contains 16 residues. Per the germline V gene, CDR1 is LGHNA and CDR2 is YNFKEQ.

This clone was detected only once. V is TRBV19 and J is TRBJ1-5; the D gene is possibly TRBD1 (5 bases). Germline V CDR1 and CDR2: LNHDA, SQIVND (reference sequence). This CDR3 is built from 15 residues. V shed 2 bases and J shed 4 bases, with 12 bases lying between them. For the CDR3, the DNA is TGTGCCAGTAGTATATGGGGCGGGGGGAATCAGCCCCAGCATTTT. It codes for CASSIWGGGNQPQHF. The full variable domain, completed using reference TRBV19 and TRBJ1-5, is DGGITQSPKYLFRKEGQNVTLSCEQNLNHDAMYWYRQDPGQGLRLIYYSQIVNDFQKGDIAEGYSVSREKKESFPLTVTSAQKNPTAFYLCASSIWGGGNQPQHFGDGTRLSIL.

This chain joins TRBV27 and TRBJ2-7; 12 nucleotides line up with TRBD2. The germline V gene encodes CDR1 MNHEY and CDR2 SMNVEV (reference sequence). Germline trimming cut 4 bases from V and 3 bases from J; bases unmatched to any gene: 10. The CDR3 has 17 amino acids. CDR3 DNA sequence: TGTGCCAGCAGTTCCCGGTCGACTAGCGGGAGTATCTACGAGCAGTACTTC. Protein product: CASSSRSTSGSIYEQYF.

This sequence joins TRBV13 and TRBJ1-1; 8 bases are a match to TRBD1. The CDR3 is 16 amino acids. Germline CDR1 reads PRHDT; CDR2 reads FYEKMQ (reference sequence). V was pared by 4 bases and J by 1 base, with 8 bases of the junction left unmatched. The CDR3 loop is CASSWQRTGRNTEAFF. The CDR3, as DNA: TGTGCCAGCAGCTGGCAAAGGACAGGGCGGAACACTGAAGCTTTCTTT. Full variable domain (rest looked up from reference TRBV13 and TRBJ1-1): AAGVIQSPRHLIKEKRETATLKCYPIPRHDTVYWYQQGPGQDPQFLISFYEKMQSDKGSIPDRFSAQQFSDYHSELNMSSLELGDSALYFCASSWQRTGRNTEAFFGQGTRLTVV.

The chain uses TRBV9 and TRBJ2-2; TRBD2 matches at 12 bases. The V gene's germline CDR1 is SGDLS and CDR2 YYNGEE. V was clipped by 4 bases and J by 6 bases; unmatched bases: 7. CDR3 length equals 16 residues. CDR3 in amino acids: CASSPTSSGRAGELFF. CDR3 sequence (DNA): TGTGCCAGCAGCCCAACATCTAGCGGGAGGGCCGGGGAGCTGTTTTTT.

The chain carries TRBV6-5 and TRBJ2-1; D is unclear. CDR3 length: 15 residues. Germline CDR1 reads MNHEY; CDR2 reads SVGAGI. V was cut by 2 bases and J by 9 bases, with 17 bases left in between. DNA of the CDR3: TGTGCCAGCAGTTACGACTTGTCCAGCAAGGCTGAGCAGTTCTTC. This codes for CASSYDLSSKAEQFF.

In this sample, this clone turned up once. This chain uses TRBV7-9 with TRBJ1-2; 7 bases are a match to TRBD1. This CDR3 has 19 amino acids. Germline CDR1 reads SEHNR; CDR2 reads FQNEAQ (reference sequence). The J segment lost 4 bases and the V segment lost 2 bases, leaving 19 bases of the junction unmatched. CDR3 protein: CASSLLPGGRALRGYGYTF. In nucleotides, the CDR3 is TGTGCCAGCAGCTTATTACCAGGGGGTCGCGCCCTTCGGGGCTATGGCTACACCTTC.

The chain couples TRBV5-4 to TRBJ2-7, with TRBD2 identical over 13 bases. CDR3 length equals 13 residues. Germline lookup yields CDR1 SGHNT and CDR2 YYREEE (reference sequence). The V segment lost 4 bases and the J segment 7 bases; nucleotides outside the gene matches: 2. The CDR3 bases are TGTGCCAGCAGCCCGGGACTAGCGGGAGAGCAGTACTTC. It yields the protein CASSPGLAGEQYF.

The rearrangement joins TRBV27 to TRBJ2-1; 11 bases line up with TRBD2. The length of the CDR3 is 19 residues. From germline, CDR1 is MNHEY and CDR2 SMNVEV (reference sequence). The V segment lost 4 bases and the J segment 6 bases; nucleotides outside the gene matches: 17. The CDR3 DNA sequence: TGTGCCAGCAGTTCAGTACCTCCTTGGACTAGCGGGCCAAGCAATGAGCAGTTCTTC. This sequence encodes CASSSVPPWTSGPSNEQFF.

This clone was recorded a few times. V usage is TRBV4-2 and J usage is TRBJ2-1; TRBD2 agrees at 10 bases. The CDR3 has 16 amino acids. Germline CDR1 reads LGHNA; CDR2 reads YNFKEQ. The V gene end was trimmed by 0 bases and the J gene end by 3 bases; junction bases not matched to a gene: 2. This CDR3 is CASSQDASGSYNEQFF. CDR3 coding DNA: TGTGCCAGCAGCCAAGATGCTAGCGGGAGCTACAATGAGCAGTTCTTC.

This chain connects TRBV18 to TRBJ1-2; 8 positions match TRBD1. The germline V gene encodes CDR1 KGHSH and CDR2 LQKENI. V dropped 8 bases and J dropped 6; count of bases not matched to a gene: 17. CDR3 length: 16 amino acids. The chain's CDR3 is CASEPNNQGAGDGYTF. The CDR3 bases are TGTGCCAGCGAACCCAACAATCAGGGGGCAGGTGATGGCTACACCTTC.

This clone was seen a few times. This rearrangement joins TRBV14 to TRBJ2-1; 9 nucleotides line up with TRBD2. V shed 0 bases, J shed 5 bases, and the junction held 11 bases outside the gene matches. Germline CDR1 SGHDN, CDR2 FVKESK. The CDR3 extends over 18 amino acids. In nucleotides, the CDR3 is TGTGCCAGCAGCCAAGATTTGGCTAGCGGGACTTCTGACAATGAGCAGTTCTTC. This codes for CASSQDLASGTSDNEQFF.

Only one count was recorded for this clone. The chain links TRBV19 to TRBJ1-1; D not certain. V lost 4 bases to trimming and J lost 0 bases, with 3 bases between them. The CDR3 consists of 12 residues. Germline assignment: CDR1 LNHDA and CDR2 SQIVND (reference sequence). In DNA, the CDR3 is TGTGCCAGTAGTACTTTGAACACTGAAGCTTTCTTT. This gives the protein CASSTLNTEAFF.

The gene calls are TRBV6-4 and TRBJ2-2, with a weak D call TRBD1 (6 bases). Trimming shortened V by 4 bases and J by 4 bases, and 10 bases separated the two germline ends. The CDR3 spans 14 residues. The germline V gene encodes CDR1 MRHNA and CDR2 SNTAGT. The chain's CDR3 is CASSGGQGTGELFF. The CDR3 DNA reads TGTGCCAGCAGTGGGGGACAAGGCACCGGGGAGCTGTTTTTT.

The chain couples TRBV7-3 to TRBJ2-2; tentative D call: TRBD1 (6 bases). V was shortened by 8 bases and J by 4 bases, with 8 bases between the two germline ends. The CDR3 spans 12 residues. Germline assignment: CDR1 SGHTA and CDR2 FQGTGA. CDR3 nucleotide sequence: TGTGCCAGCGAAGGGGGCACCGGGGAGCTGTTTTTT. Translating gives CASEGGTGELFF.

The CDR3 bases are TGTGCCAGCAGTTTATCGGCGGGAGTAGGAGAGACCCAGTACTTC. Its translation is CASSLSAGVGETQYF. This rearrangement joins TRBV27 to TRBJ2-5, with TRBD2 matching 7 bases. The CDR3 loop spans 15 amino acids. CDR1 is MNHEY and CDR2 is SMNVEV in the germline V gene (reference sequence). After removal of 0 bases from V and 4 bases from J, the junction contained 5 bases not matched to a gene.

The rearrangement joins TRBV4-1 to TRBJ2-1, with TRBD2 matching 10 bases. Trimming took 0 bases from V and 6 from J; bases not matched to a gene: 11. The CDR3 spans 18 residues. Germline values: CDR1 MGHRA, CDR2 YSYEKL. The CDR3 loop is CASSQDPLAGVAGNEQFF. The CDR3 DNA follows: TGCGCCAGCAGCCAAGATCCCCTAGCGGGAGTTGCGGGCAATGAGCAGTTCTTC.

This clone was counted between two and nine times. The chain employs TRBV19 and TRBJ1-1, with no clear D. This CDR3 is built from 12 residues. V gave up 3 bases and J gave up 6 bases, with 8 bases separating them. CDR1 and CDR2 (germline): LNHDA, SQIVND (reference sequence). The CDR3 DNA reads as TGTGCCAGTAGTATCCCCCAGGCTGAAGCTTTCTTT. This codes for CASSIPQAEAFF.